One and the same sample provided the 25 T cell receptor beta chains below, sequenced in a study of beta chain features in type 1 diabetes. Antigens of these TCRs are unknown. Findings of the study overall: There was a moderate but significant shortening of TCRB CDR3s in all four CD4+ subsets of Type 1 diabetes patients.

Investigators reverse transcribed all isolated RNA, so they sequenced expressed TCRB transcripts. Method: immunoSEQ multiplex PCR; TCRdb's copy keeps in-frame clones and lacks some. The sample has about 99,000 clones, 25% to 35% seen once. Sequenced sample: central memory CD4+ T cells from blood. All receptors derive from a woman younger than 30 with type 1 diabetes.

The chain combines TRBV5-6 with TRBJ1-2; no clear D gene. Germline loops: CDR1 SGHDT, CDR2 YYEEEE. The CDR3 is made up of 15 amino acids. V gave up 4 bases and J gave up 3 bases, with 16 bases separating them. In DNA form, the CDR3 reads TGTGCCAGCAGCCGAGAGGTCAGCCCCTACTATGGCTACACCTTC. This translates into CASSREVSPYYGYTF. Looking up the rest from reference TRBV5-6 and TRBJ1-2 gives the full variable domain: DAGVTQSPTHLIKTRGQQVTLRCSPKSGHDTVSWYQQALGQGPQFIFQYYEEEERQRGNFPDRFSGHQFPNYSSELNVNALLLGDSALYLCASSREVSPYYGYTFGSGTRLTVV.

This clone was observed a handful of times. The chain uses TRBV9 and TRBJ2-3; 9 positions agree with TRBD1. CDR3 length: 18 amino acids. V lost 2 bases, J lost 3 bases, and 13 bases stayed unmatched. Germline V gene data show CDR1 as SGDLS and CDR2 as YYNGEE. Here the CDR3 reads CASSVHLGQGSGTDTQYF. The CDR3 DNA follows: TGTGCCAGCAGCGTCCACCTAGGACAGGGGTCAGGAACAGATACGCAGTATTTT.

This clone was detected a few times. The CDR3 DNA reads TGTGCCAGCAGTGAACCCAAGGCGGGGAACACTGAAGCTTTCTTT. Amino acids: CASSEPKAGNTEAFF. The rearrangement joins TRBV6-1 to TRBJ1-1; D is ambiguous. The CDR3 covers 15 residues. The germline V gene encodes CDR1 MNHNS and CDR2 SASEGT. Trimming pared 2 bases from V and 1 base from J, leaving 11 bases between.

This clone has more than one count but fewer than ten. The V call is TRBV28, the J call TRBJ2-7; 7 positions match TRBD1. V shed 2 bases and J 4 bases; nucleotides not matched to a gene: 17. CDR1 and CDR2 from the germline V gene are MDHEN and SYDVKM. The CDR3 has 18 residues. The CDR3 region has the DNA TGTGCCAGCAGTTTAAAAACATTGAAGACAGGGAGAAGATACGAGCAGTACTTC. Residues: CASSLKTLKTGRRYEQYF.

J is TRBJ1-2 and V is TRBV7-9, with 9 bases lining up with TRBD1. Trimming cost V 7 bases and J 4 bases; bases outside gene matches: 10. The CDR3 is 15 residues long. CDR1 is SEHNR, CDR2 FQNEAQ, per germline (reference sequence). CDR3 sequence reads: CASTYERDRAYGYTF. For the CDR3, the DNA is TGTGCCAGCACATACGAGCGGGACAGGGCCTATGGCTACACCTTC.

The chain employs TRBV30 and TRBJ1-2, with a weak D call TRBD1 (6 bases). CDR3 length: 12 residues. The germline CDR1 and CDR2 sequences are GTSNPN and SVGIG (reference sequence). V shed 8 bases and J shed 4 bases, with 14 bases lying between them. Here the CDR3 reads CATDRRLYGYTF. As DNA, the CDR3 is TGTGCCACCGACAGGCGCCTCTATGGCTACACCTTC.

The chain recombines TRBV7-2 with TRBJ2-2; 7 positions match TRBD1. Germline V CDR1 and CDR2: SGHTA, FQGNSA. The CDR3 extends over 14 amino acids. Trimming removed 7 bases from V and 3 bases from J; junction bases left unmatched: 5. CDR3 coding DNA: TGTGCCAGCAATCGACAGGGTGACACCGGGGAGCTGTTTTTT. Amino acid sequence: CASNRQGDTGELFF.

The J gene is TRBJ2-1, the V gene TRBV18, with 7 bases fitting TRBD1. The V gene end was trimmed by 5 bases and the J gene end by 11 bases; junction bases not matched to a gene: 9. The germline V gene has CDR1 KGHSH and CDR2 LQKENI. The CDR3 is 13 amino acids. The CDR3, as DNA: TGTGCCAGCTCATCGGGACAGCAGCTTCAGCAGTTCTTC. This encodes CASSSGQQLQQFF.

The CDR3 spells CASSNQIGTIPEAFF. CDR3 DNA sequence: TGTGCCAGCAGTAACCAGATCGGGACAATCCCCGAAGCTTTCTTT. The chain combines TRBV6-5 with TRBJ1-1, with a weak D call TRBD1 (6 bases). The CDR3 loop spans 15 amino acids. Germline V gives CDR1 MNHEY, CDR2 SVGAGI. V lost 5 bases to trimming and J lost 8 bases, with 21 bases between them.

J is TRBJ2-5 and V is TRBV7-2; 13 bases fit TRBD2. Trimming at V came to 5 bases and at J to 5 bases, leaving 5 bases not matched to a gene. The CDR3 consists of 15 residues. Germline assignment: CDR1 SGHTA and CDR2 FQGNSA. DNA of the CDR3: TGTGCCAGCAGCACTAGCGGGAGGGCTTGGGAGACCCAGTACTTC. This encodes CASSTSGRAWETQYF.

This clone was picked up a small number of times. This rearrangement joins TRBV27 to TRBJ2-7; D might be TRBD1 (6 bases). Trimming left V 3 bases short and J 2 bases short, with 14 bases between. The germline gives CDR1 MNHEY, CDR2 SMNVEV (reference sequence). This CDR3 has 15 residues. DNA of the CDR3: TGTGCCAGCAGTTTTAGGATAACAGGGACCTACGAGCAGTACTTC. Its protein is CASSFRITGTYEQYF.

The rearrangement uses TRBV6-5 and TRBJ2-1; D is ambiguous. Looked up from germline, CDR1 is MNHEY and CDR2 is SVGAGI. The ends were cut back, 5 bases at V and 7 bases at J, with 6 bases in the middle. CDR3 length: 11 residues. CDR3 coding DNA: TGTGCCAGCAGTAATGAGAATGAGCAGTTCTTC. The encoded protein is CASSNENEQFF.

The gene calls are TRBV5-1 and TRBJ2-3; 12 bases align to TRBD2. The CDR3 sequence is 17 residues long. Germline values: CDR1 SGHRS, CDR2 YFSETQ. Losses at the gene ends were 0 bases for V and 3 bases for J; bases not matched to a gene: 5. Written as DNA, the CDR3 is TGCGCCAGCAGCTTGGGACTAGCGGGAGTAAGTACAGATACGCAGTATTTT. Protein: CASSLGLAGVSTDTQYF.

V usage is TRBV5-1 and J usage is TRBJ2-3; 9 positions match TRBD2. The junction had 8 bases not matched to a gene; V was cut back by 5 bases and J by 4 bases. The CDR3 is made up of 15 amino acids. Germline loops: CDR1 SGHRS, CDR2 YFSETQ. The CDR3 nucleotides read TGCGCCAGCAGTGACCTCGGGACTAGCCCAGATACGCAGTATTTT. Protein sequence: CASSDLGTSPDTQYF. Using reference TRBV5-1 and TRBJ2-3 for the parts outside the CDR3, the full variable domain is KAGVTQTPRYLIKTRGQQVTLSCSPISGHRSVSWYQQTPGQGLQFLFEYFSETQRNKGNFPGRFSGRQFSNSRSEMNVSTLELGDSALYLCASSDLGTSPDTQYFGPGTRLTVL.

Of note for this clone: An end of the junction does not agree with germline; a read error may underlie this. The rearrangement uses TRBV5-6 and TRBJ1-1; D is perhaps TRBD1 (5 bases). The CDR3 runs 15 residues. CDR1 SGHDT and CDR2 YYEEEE come from the germline V gene. The CDR3 protein is CASSLGDRPNAEAFF. The CDR3 DNA sequence: TGTGCCAGCAGCTTGGGTGACAGACCGAACGCTGAAGCTTTCTTT. Using reference TRBV5-6 and TRBJ1-1 for the parts outside the CDR3, the full variable domain is DAGVTQSPTHLIKTRGQQVTLRCSPKSGHDTVSWYQQALGQGPQFIFQYYEEEERQRGNFPDRFSGHQFPNYSSELNVNALLLGDSALYLCASSLGDRPNAEAFFGQGTRLTVV.

The chain joins TRBV7-2 to TRBJ2-1; TRBD1 might be the D (5 bases). V was clipped by 2 bases and J by 0 bases, with 11 bases between them. This CDR3 is 16 amino acids long. Germline V CDR1 and CDR2: SGHTA, FQGNSA. The CDR3 DNA reads as TGTGCCAGCAGCTTAATGTCAGGGTCCTCCTACAATGAGCAGTTCTTC. This encodes CASSLMSGSSYNEQFF.

This chain links TRBV10-3 with TRBJ2-2; TRBD2 matches at 11 bases. CDR3 length: 17 residues. The ends lost 4 bases at V and 3 bases at J; junction bases unmatched: 7. The germline gives CDR1 ENHRY, CDR2 SYGVKD. CDR3: CAISGPLAGGHTGELFF. The CDR3 region has the DNA TGTGCCATCAGTGGTCCCCTAGCGGGGGGACACACCGGGGAGCTGTTTTTT.

This chain connects TRBV7-2 to TRBJ2-7; the D gene is possibly TRBD1 (5 bases). This CDR3 region has 14 residues. Germline V gene lookup returns CDR1 SGHTA and CDR2 FQGNSA. CDR3: CASSLEATVYGQYV. The CDR3 nucleotides read TGTGCCAGCAGCTTAGAGGCGACAGTCTACGGGCAGTACGTC.

There are a few counts of this clone. The chain carries TRBV29-1 and TRBJ1-1; D remains unclear. CDR3 size: 13 residues. Trimming removed 1 base at V and 0 bases at J, with 6 bases between. Germline CDR1 reads SQVTM; CDR2 reads ANQGSEA. CDR3 sequence (DNA): TGCAGCGTTGAAGGGAGAATGAACACTGAAGCTTTCTTT. The encoded protein is CSVEGRMNTEAFF.

The sample holds a few counts of this clone. The CDR3 DNA sequence: TGTGCCTGGATAAGCCCGGCAGACAGAAAAGCTTTCTTT. It encodes CAWISPADRKAFF. The J gene is TRBJ1-1, the V gene TRBV30, with D maybe TRBD1 (5 bases). This CDR3 is built from 13 residues. Trimming pared 4 bases from V and 9 bases from J, leaving 18 bases between. CDR1 is GTSNPN, CDR2 SVGIG, per germline (reference sequence).

Comments on this clone: This same CDR3 is encoded by further DNA sequences in the sample. Written as DNA, the CDR3 is TGCGCCAGCAGCTCAGGGACTAGCGATTACAATGAGCAGTTCTTC. It is translated as CASSSGTSDYNEQFF. This chain connects TRBV5-1 to TRBJ2-1; 10 bases align to TRBD2. The V and J ends lost 3 bases and 4 bases, in that order; junction bases with no gene match: 4. Germline assignment: CDR1 SGHRS and CDR2 YFSETQ. The CDR3 sequence is 15 residues long.

The chain is built from TRBV27 and TRBJ2-1, with 7 positions matching TRBD1. J gave up 9 bases and V 2 bases, and 10 bases lay outside the gene matches. In germline, CDR1 is MNHEY, CDR2 SMNVEV (reference sequence). The CDR3 covers 15 residues. CDR3 sequence (DNA): TGTGCCAGCAGTTTACTAGGGGGCGGAGGAGGTGAGCAGTTCTTC. It translates to CASSLLGGGGGEQFF.

V usage is TRBV10-1 and J usage is TRBJ1-1; D not resolved. This CDR3 contains 13 residues. V lost 2 bases to trimming and J lost 11 bases, with 15 bases between them. Germline V gene data show CDR1 as WNHNN and CDR2 as SYGVQD (reference sequence). The CDR3 DNA follows: TGCGCCAGCAGTGAGAACGGAGGAAGGGTCGCTTTCTTT. Amino acid sequence: CASSENGGRVAFF.

This clone came up a few times. The rearrangement links TRBV30 to TRBJ1-5; D uncertain. Germline CDR1 is GTSNPN and CDR2 is SVGIG (reference sequence). Trimming cost V 0 bases and J 0 bases, with 3 bases left between them. The CDR3 spans 13 residues. For the CDR3, the DNA is TGTGCCTGGAGTGTCTCTAGCAATCAGCCCCAGCATTTT. Amino acid sequence: CAWSVSSNQPQHF. Complete variable domain (other parts from reference TRBV30 and TRBJ1-5): SQTIHQWPATLVQPVGSPLSLECTVEGTSNPNLYWYRQAAGRGLQLLFYSVGIGQISSEVPQNLSASRPQDRQFILSSKKLLLSDSGFYLCAWSVSSNQPQHFGDGTRLSIL.

The rearrangement links TRBV27 to TRBJ2-1; 9 bases map to TRBD1. This CDR3 is 15 amino acids long. J lost 7 bases, V lost 2 bases, and 6 bases had no gene match. The germline V gene encodes CDR1 MNHEY and CDR2 SMNVEV (reference sequence). The CDR3 loop reads CASSLRTGVSNEQFF. CDR3 nucleotide sequence: TGTGCCAGCAGTTTAAGGACAGGGGTCTCTAATGAGCAGTTCTTC.